The sequence of this T cell receptor beta chain was determined in a study of T cells expressing NK-cell markers. Study-level background: Sorted CD3+CD56-NKG2C+, CD3+CD56+NKG2C+ and CD3+CD56+NKG2C- T cells supplied the TCR beta repertoires.

One entry per CDR3 protein, without DNA, is what TCRdb gives after re-calling the 5' RACE reads. The listing contains some 150,000 distinct CDR3 sequences. The length of the CDR3 is 13 residues. The V gene's germline CDR1 is LNHDA and CDR2 SQIVND (reference sequence). Findings and limits, study-wide: Each of several donors carried dominant NKG2C+ clonotypes accounting for about 1.0-7.5% of CD8+ T cells.

Comments on this clonotype: Its specificity is not known.

The sequenced sample consisted of blood T cells: a sorted CD56 or NKG2C T cell subset, CD4+ or CD8+ T cells, or bulk PBMC T cells (not recorded which). The V gene is TRBV19, the J gene TRBJ2-1. The sequence derives from a man between 18 and 35 years old in good health. CDR3 amino acids: CASTPWSGNEQFF.